This TCR beta chain was obtained from a study of cytomegalovirus exposure and HLA in healthy donors. The overall study: A later analysis reported the 100 to 150 validation repertoires used the same platform as the approximately 650 first-cohort repertoires.

Profiled with immunoSEQ multiplex PCR; TCRdb holds only in-frame clones, not every one. The sample lists some 160,000 clones, more than 75% seen once, with 2.5% to 3% in the top ten. V was shortened by 7 bases and J by 1 base, with 11 bases between the two germline ends. From germline, CDR1 is SQVTM and CDR2 ANQGSEA. The CDR3 loop spans 13 amino acids. The sequenced sample was PBMCs. The receptor comes from a man younger than 30 in good health and CMV-seronegative. The chain uses TRBV29-1 and TRBJ1-3; weak D call: TRBD1 (6 bases). The CDR3 bases are TGCAGCGCCCAACAGGGATCTGGAAACACCATATATTTT. Residues: CSAQQGSGNTIYF.